Each of the 15 T cell receptor beta chains below was sequenced from the same sample in a study of T cells in Graves' hyperthyroidism and ophthalmopathy. TCR beta CDR3 sequences were amplified from RNA transcripts. The study used the HTBI primer set for a first-round RT-PCR of the TCR CDR3. TCRdb re-derived calls from the multiplex PCR reads in MiXCR, one entry per CDR3 protein. The table has 340,000 or so distinct CDR3 sequences, 21% seen once. Sequenced material: blood. These receptors originate from a woman in her 50s with Graves' hyperthyroidism.

CDR3 loop: CASSRAGTGNQPQHF. CDR3 DNA: TGTGCCAGCAGTAGAGCCGGGACAGGCAATCAGCCCCAGCATTTT. V is TRBV27 and J is TRBJ1-5; 7 positions match TRBD1. With 5 bases clipped from V and 2 bases from J, the junction kept 6 bases outside the gene matches. CDR3 length: 15 residues. In germline, CDR1 is MNHEY, CDR2 SMNVEV (reference sequence).

This rearrangement joins TRBV7-3 to TRBJ2-1; a possible D gene is TRBD1 (5 bases). The germline CDR1 and CDR2 sequences are SGHTA and FQGTGA. The CDR3 spans 13 residues. The V gene lost 4 bases and the J gene lost 8 bases, with 12 bases spanning the gap. CDR3: CASSSRSGHEQFF. DNA for the CDR3: TGTGCCAGCAGCTCCCGCTCAGGGCATGAGCAGTTCTTC. Combining the CDR3 with reference TRBV7-3 and TRBJ2-1 gives the whole variable domain GAGVSQTPSNKVTEKGKYVELRCDPISGHTALYWYRQSLGQGPEFLIYFQGTGAADDSGLPNDRFFAVRPEGSVSTLKIQRTERGDSAVYLCASSSRSGHEQFFGPGTRLTVL.

The table lists this clonotype with a few counts. In DNA form, the CDR3 reads TGTGCCAGCAGGAGGGACGGAGGGGTTGGACAGCCCCAGCATTTT. Translated: CASRRDGGVGQPQHF. The chain links TRBV12-3 or TRBV12-4 to TRBJ1-5; the D gene is possibly TRBD1 (5 bases). The CDR3 totals 15 residues. Trimming shortened V by 6 bases and J by 7 bases, and 19 bases separated the two germline ends.

Ten or more counts support this clonotype. This chain uses TRBV2 with TRBJ2-7; 9 bases map to TRBD2. The CDR3 has 13 residues. Germline assignment: CDR1 SNHLY and CDR2 FYNNEI. Germline trimming cut 4 bases from V and 6 bases from J; bases unmatched to any gene: 4. In DNA form, the CDR3 reads TGTGCCAGCAGTGTTAGCGGGAGAGGCGAGCAGTACTTC. It encodes CASSVSGRGEQYF.

This clonotype was seen many times. The V and J genes are TRBV2 and TRBJ2-1; 14 positions match TRBD2. The junction had 11 bases not matched to a gene; V was cut back by 5 bases and J by 11 bases. CDR1 SNHLY and CDR2 FYNNEI come from the germline V gene. There are 16 residues in the CDR3. CDR3: CASSLRLAGGRNKQFF. In DNA form, the CDR3 reads TGTGCCAGCAGTTTGAGACTAGCGGGAGGGCGAAATAAGCAGTTCTTC.

This clonotype was detected many times. The chain employs TRBV20-1 and TRBJ2-3; D remains unclear. V lost 7 bases and J 5 bases, leaving 10 bases between the germline ends. Germline CDR1 is DFQATT and CDR2 is SNEGSKA (reference sequence). This CDR3 is 11 amino acids long. This chain's CDR3 is CSGPRLDTQYF. For the CDR3, the DNA is TGCAGTGGCCCCCGTCTAGATACGCAGTATTTT.

This clonotype has at least ten counts. J is TRBJ1-3 and V is TRBV10-3; D not resolved. The ends were cut back, 5 bases at V and 7 bases at J, with 15 bases in the middle. Looked up from germline, CDR1 is ENHRY and CDR2 is SYGVKD. This CDR3 is built from 14 residues. The CDR3 nucleotides are TGTGCCATCAGTTACAACAGCGGTATGAACACCATATATTTT. Encoded protein: CAISYNSGMNTIYF.

This clonotype was seen ten or more times. This rearrangement joins TRBV7-9 to TRBJ2-1; D unresolved. The CDR3 is 14 residues long. CDR1 and CDR2 (germline): SEHNR, FQNEAQ (reference sequence). V was pared by 5 bases and J by 6 bases, with 14 bases between. The chain's CDR3 is CASSPPVLGNEQFF. The DNA of the CDR3 is TGTGCCAGCAGCCCGCCCGTGCTGGGCAATGAGCAGTTCTTC.

J is TRBJ2-7 and V is TRBV6-2 or TRBV6-3; 11 bases are a match to TRBD2. Germline-derived CDR1 and CDR2 are MNHEY and SVGEGT. V was clipped by 0 bases and J by 0 bases; unmatched bases: 4. This CDR3 is 17 amino acids long. The CDR3 region is CASSYSTSGTASYEQYF. CDR3 nucleotide sequence: TGTGCCAGCAGTTACTCGACTAGCGGGACCGCCTCCTACGAGCAGTACTTC.

V and J are TRBV5-5 and TRBJ2-1; 13 nucleotides align to TRBD2. V shed 0 bases, J shed 0 bases, and the junction held 3 bases outside the gene matches. The CDR3 totals 18 residues. The V gene's germline CDR1 is SGHKS and CDR2 YYEKEE (reference sequence). CDR3 protein: CASSLGGLAGSSYNEQFF. DNA of the CDR3: TGTGCCAGCAGCTTGGGGGGACTAGCGGGGAGCTCCTACAATGAGCAGTTCTTC.

This rearrangement joins TRBV25-1 to TRBJ2-6, with 12 bases aligning to TRBD1. This CDR3 contains 19 residues. CDR1 and CDR2 from the germline V gene are MGHDK and SYGVNS. V lost 2 bases to trimming and J lost 4 bases; unmatched junction nucleotides: 9. CDR3 region: CASSEPPGQGAHGANVLTF. CDR3 nucleotides: TGTGCCAGCAGTGAACCGCCGGGACAGGGGGCGCACGGGGCCAACGTCCTGACTTTC.

This clonotype was observed at least ten times. The chain employs TRBV6-1 and TRBJ2-7; weak D call: TRBD1 (6 bases). Germline assignment: CDR1 MNHNS and CDR2 SASEGT. V gave up 5 bases and J gave up 0 bases, with 11 bases separating them. The CDR3 extends over 14 amino acids. CDR3 amino acids: CASSNRAYSYEQYF. The CDR3 region has the DNA TGTGCCAGCAGTAACAGGGCCTACTCCTACGAGCAGTACTTC.

This clonotype was observed many times. The chain recombines TRBV20-1 with TRBJ2-1; no reliable D call. Trimming took off 4 bases at V and 5 bases at J, with 9 bases between the two ends. CDR1 DFQATT and CDR2 SNEGSKA come from the germline V gene (reference sequence). The CDR3 contains 12 residues. CDR3 sequence (DNA): TGCAGTGCTACCCTACACAACAATGAGCAGTTCTTC. Translation gives CSATLHNNEQFF.

This clonotype was detected many times. The chain has TRBV2 and TRBJ2-2; D remains unclear. Deletions cut 0 bases from V and 5 bases from J, with 7 bases between. The CDR3 extends over 14 amino acids. Germline lookup yields CDR1 SNHLY and CDR2 FYNNEI. The CDR3 protein is CASSEAVATGELFF. CDR3 sequence (DNA): TGTGCCAGCAGTGAAGCGGTTGCGACCGGGGAGCTGTTTTTT.

About this clonotype: A much larger clone is a single base away; this may be a read error. The chain combines TRBV3-1 with TRBJ1-1; D remains ambiguous. This CDR3 has 15 residues. The V end lost 2 bases, the J end lost 5 bases, and 15 bases lay between the germline ends. Germline V gene data show CDR1 as LGHDT and CDR2 as YNNKEL (reference sequence). CDR3 in amino acids: CASSQNQSVGTEAFF. The CDR3 region has the DNA TGTGCCAGCAGCCAAAATCAGAGTGTGGGGACTGAAGCTTTCTTT.